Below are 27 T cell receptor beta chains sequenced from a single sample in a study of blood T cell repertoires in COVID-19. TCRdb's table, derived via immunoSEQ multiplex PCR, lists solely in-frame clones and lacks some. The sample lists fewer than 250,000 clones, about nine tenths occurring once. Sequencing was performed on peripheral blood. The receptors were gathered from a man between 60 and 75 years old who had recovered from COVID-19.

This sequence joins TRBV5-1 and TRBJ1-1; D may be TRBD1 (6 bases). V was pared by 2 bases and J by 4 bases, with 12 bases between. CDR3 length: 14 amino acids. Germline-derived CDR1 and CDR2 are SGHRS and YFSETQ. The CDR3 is CASSFQGLSTEAFF. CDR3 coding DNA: TGCGCCAGCAGCTTTCAGGGGCTGAGCACTGAAGCTTTCTTT.

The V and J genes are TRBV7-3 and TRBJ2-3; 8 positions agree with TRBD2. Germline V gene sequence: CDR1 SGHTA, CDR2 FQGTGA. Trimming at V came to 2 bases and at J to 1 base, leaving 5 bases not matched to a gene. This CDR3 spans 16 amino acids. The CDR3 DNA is TGTGCCAGCAGCTTACCGGGGGGGCCGGGCACAGATACGCAGTATTTT. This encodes CASSLPGGPGTDTQYF.

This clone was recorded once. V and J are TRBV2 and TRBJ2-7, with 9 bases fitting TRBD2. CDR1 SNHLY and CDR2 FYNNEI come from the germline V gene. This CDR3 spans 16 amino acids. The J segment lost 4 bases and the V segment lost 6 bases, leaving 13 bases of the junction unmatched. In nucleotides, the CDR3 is TGTGCCAGCAGCGAGACTAGCGGCTTTCCTTTTTACGAGCAGTACTTC. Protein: CASSETSGFPFYEQYF.

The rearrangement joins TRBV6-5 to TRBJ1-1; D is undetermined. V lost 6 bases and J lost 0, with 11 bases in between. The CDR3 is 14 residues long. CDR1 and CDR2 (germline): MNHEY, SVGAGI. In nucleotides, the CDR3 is TGTGCCAGCAGGACCGGGATGCTGAACACTGAAGCTTTCTTT. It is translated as CASRTGMLNTEAFF.

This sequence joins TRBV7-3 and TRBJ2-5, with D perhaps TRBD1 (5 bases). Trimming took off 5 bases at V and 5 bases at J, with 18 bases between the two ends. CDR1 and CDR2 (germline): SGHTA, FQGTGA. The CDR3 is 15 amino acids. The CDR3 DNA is TGTGCCAGCAGCCCCGGACAAAACACGTGGGAGACCCAGTACTTC. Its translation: CASSPGQNTWETQYF.

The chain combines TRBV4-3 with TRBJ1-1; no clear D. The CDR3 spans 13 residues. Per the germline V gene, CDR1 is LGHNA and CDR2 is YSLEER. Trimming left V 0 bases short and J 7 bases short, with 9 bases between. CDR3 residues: CASSQDTNGEAFF. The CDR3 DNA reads TGCGCCAGCAGCCAAGATACGAACGGTGAAGCTTTCTTT.

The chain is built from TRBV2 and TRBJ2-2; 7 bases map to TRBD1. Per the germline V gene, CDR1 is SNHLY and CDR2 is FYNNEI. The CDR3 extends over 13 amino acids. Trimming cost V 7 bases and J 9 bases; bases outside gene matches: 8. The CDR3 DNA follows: TGTGCCAGCAATGCAGGGGGTTTGAGGGAGCTGTTTTTT. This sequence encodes CASNAGGLRELFF.

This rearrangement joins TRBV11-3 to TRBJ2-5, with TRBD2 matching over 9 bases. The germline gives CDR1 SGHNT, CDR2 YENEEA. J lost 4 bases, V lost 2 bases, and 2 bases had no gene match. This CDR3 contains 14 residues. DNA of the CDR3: TGTGCCAGCAGCTTAAGTAGCGGGGGAGAGACCCAGTACTTC. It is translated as CASSLSSGGETQYF.

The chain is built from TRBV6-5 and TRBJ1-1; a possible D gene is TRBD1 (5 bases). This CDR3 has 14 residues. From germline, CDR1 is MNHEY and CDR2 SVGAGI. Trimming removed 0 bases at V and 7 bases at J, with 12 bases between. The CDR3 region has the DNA TGTGCCAGCAGTTACTCCGGGACTACTTTTGAAGCTTTCTTT. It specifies CASSYSGTTFEAFF.

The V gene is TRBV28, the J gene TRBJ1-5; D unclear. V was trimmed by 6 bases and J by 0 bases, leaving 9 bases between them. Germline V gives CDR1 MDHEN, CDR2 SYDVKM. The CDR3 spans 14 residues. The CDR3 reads CASSPPYSNQPQHF. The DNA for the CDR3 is TGTGCCAGCAGCCCTCCTTATAGCAATCAGCCCCAGCATTTT. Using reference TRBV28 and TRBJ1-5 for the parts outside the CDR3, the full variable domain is DVKVTQSSRYLVKRTGEKVFLECVQDMDHENMFWYRQDPGLGLRLIYFSYDVKMKEKGDIPEGYSVSREKKERFSLILESASTNQTSMYLCASSPPYSNQPQHFGDGTRLSIL.

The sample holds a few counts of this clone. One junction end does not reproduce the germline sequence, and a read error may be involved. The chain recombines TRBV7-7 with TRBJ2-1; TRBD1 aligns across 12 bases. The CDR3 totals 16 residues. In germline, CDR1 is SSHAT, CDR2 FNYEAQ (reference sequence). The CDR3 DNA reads TGTGCTAGCAGCTCCACCGGGACAGGGGGCATGGATGAGCAGTTCTTC. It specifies CASSSTGTGGMDEQFF.

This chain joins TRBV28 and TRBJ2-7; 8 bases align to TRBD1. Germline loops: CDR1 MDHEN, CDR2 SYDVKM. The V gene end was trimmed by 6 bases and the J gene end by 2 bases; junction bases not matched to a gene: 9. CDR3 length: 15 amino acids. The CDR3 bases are TGTGCCAGCAGGTCCTCAGGGGGCTCTACCTACGAGCAGTACTTC. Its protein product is CASRSSGGSTYEQYF.

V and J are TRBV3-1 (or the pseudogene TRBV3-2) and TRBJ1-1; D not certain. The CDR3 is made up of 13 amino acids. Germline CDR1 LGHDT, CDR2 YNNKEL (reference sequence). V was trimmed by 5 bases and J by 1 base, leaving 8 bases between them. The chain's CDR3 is CASSTHWNTEAFF. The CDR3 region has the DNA TGTGCCAGCAGCACGCACTGGAACACTGAAGCTTTCTTT.

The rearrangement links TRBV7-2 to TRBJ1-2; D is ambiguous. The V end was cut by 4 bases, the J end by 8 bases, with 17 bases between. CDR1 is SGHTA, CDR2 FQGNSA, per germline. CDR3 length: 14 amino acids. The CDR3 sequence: CASSSPLRAGGYTF. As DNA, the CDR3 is TGTGCCAGCAGCTCGCCCCTTAGGGCGGGAGGCTACACCTTC.

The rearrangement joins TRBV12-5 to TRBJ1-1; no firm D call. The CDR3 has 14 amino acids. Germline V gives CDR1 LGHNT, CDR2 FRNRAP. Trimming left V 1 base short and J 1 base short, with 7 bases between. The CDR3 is CASGLGTANTEAFF. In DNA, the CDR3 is TGTGCTAGTGGTTTGGGTACAGCGAACACTGAAGCTTTCTTT.

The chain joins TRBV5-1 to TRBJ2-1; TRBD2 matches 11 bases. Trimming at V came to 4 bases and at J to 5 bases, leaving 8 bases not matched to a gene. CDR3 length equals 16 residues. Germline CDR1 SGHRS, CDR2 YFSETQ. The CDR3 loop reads CASSPRLAGTNNEQFF. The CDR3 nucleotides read TGCGCCAGCAGCCCGAGACTAGCGGGAACGAACAATGAGCAGTTCTTC.

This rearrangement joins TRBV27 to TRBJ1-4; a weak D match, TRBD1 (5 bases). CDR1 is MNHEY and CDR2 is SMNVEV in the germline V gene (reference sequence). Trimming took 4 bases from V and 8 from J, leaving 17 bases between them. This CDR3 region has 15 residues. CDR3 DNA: TGTGCCAGCAGTTCTGCTCAGGGTGGACGAGAAAAACTGTTTTTT. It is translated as CASSSAQGGREKLFF. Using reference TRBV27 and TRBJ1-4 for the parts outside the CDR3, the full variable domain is EAQVTQNPRYLITVTGKKLTVTCSQNMNHEYMSWYRQDPGLGLRQIYYSMNVEVTDKGDVPEGYKVSRKEKRNFPLILESPSPNQTSLYFCASSSAQGGREKLFFGSGTQLSVL.

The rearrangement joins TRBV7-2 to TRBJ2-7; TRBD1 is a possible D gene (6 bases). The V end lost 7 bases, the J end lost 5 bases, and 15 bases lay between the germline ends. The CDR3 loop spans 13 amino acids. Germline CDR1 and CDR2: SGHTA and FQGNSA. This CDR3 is CASTPWHRDEQYF. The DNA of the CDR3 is TGTGCCAGCACCCCATGGCACAGGGACGAGCAGTACTTC.

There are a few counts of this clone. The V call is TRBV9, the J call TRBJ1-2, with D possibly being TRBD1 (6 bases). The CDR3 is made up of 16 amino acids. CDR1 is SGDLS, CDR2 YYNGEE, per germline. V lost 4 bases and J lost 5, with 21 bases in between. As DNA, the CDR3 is TGTGCCAGCAGCTACCGACAGGAAGGGGCCCTATATGGCTACACCTTC. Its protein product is CASSYRQEGALYGYTF.

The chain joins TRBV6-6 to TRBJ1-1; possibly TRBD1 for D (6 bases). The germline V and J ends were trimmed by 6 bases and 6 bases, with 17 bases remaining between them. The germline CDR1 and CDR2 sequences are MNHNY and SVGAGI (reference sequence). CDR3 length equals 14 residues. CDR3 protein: CASRSYRERAEAFF. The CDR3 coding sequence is TGTGCCAGCAGGTCCTACAGGGAACGCGCTGAAGCTTTCTTT.

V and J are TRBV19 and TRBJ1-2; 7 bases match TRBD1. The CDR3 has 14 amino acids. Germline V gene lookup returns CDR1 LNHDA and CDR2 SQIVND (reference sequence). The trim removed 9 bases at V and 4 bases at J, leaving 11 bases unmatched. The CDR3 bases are TGTGCCAGCTGTCCTGACAGGGCGATCTATGGCTACACCTTC. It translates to CASCPDRAIYGYTF.

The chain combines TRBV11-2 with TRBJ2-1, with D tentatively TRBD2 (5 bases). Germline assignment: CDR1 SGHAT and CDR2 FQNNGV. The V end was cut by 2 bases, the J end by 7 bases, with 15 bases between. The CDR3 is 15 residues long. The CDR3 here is CASSLTRSPGNEQFF. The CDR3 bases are TGTGCCAGCAGCTTAACTAGATCTCCTGGGAATGAGCAGTTCTTC.

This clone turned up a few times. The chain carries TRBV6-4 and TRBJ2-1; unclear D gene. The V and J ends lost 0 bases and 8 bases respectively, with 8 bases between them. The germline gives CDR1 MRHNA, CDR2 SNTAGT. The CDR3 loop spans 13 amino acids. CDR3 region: CASSDSGDHEQFF. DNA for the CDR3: TGTGCCAGCAGTGACTCGGGCGACCATGAGCAGTTCTTC.

As DNA, the CDR3 is TGTGCCAGCAGTAGGAGGGTAGTAGATGGCTACACCTTC. Its translation: CASSRRVVDGYTF. V gene TRBV2 combines with J gene TRBJ1-2; no clear D. Germline V gives CDR1 SNHLY, CDR2 FYNNEI. The CDR3 consists of 13 residues. Trimming left V 5 bases short and J 6 bases short, with 13 bases between. Based on the CDR3 plus reference TRBV2 and TRBJ1-2, the full variable domain is EPEVTQTPSHQVTQMGQEVILRCVPISNHLYFYWYRQILGQKVEFLVSFYNNEISEKSEIFDDQFSVERPDGSNFTLKIRSTKLEDSAMYFCASSRRVVDGYTFGSGTRLTVV.

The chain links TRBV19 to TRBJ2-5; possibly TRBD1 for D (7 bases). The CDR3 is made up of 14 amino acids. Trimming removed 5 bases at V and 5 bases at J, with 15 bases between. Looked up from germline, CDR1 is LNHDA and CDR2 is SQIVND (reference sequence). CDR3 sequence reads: CASSAGQFRETQYF. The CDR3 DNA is TGTGCCAGTAGTGCGGGACAGTTTAGGGAGACCCAGTACTTC.

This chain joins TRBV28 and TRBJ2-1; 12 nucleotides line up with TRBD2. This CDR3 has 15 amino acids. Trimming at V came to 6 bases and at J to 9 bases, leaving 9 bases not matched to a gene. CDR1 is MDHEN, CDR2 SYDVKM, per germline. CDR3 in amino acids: CASRDGTSGLREQFF. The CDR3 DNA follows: TGTGCCAGCAGGGACGGGACTAGCGGGCTGCGTGAGCAGTTCTTC.

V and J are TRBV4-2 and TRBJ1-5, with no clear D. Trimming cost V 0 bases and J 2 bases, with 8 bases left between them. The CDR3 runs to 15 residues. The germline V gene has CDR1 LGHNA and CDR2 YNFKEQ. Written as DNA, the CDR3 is TGTGCCAGCAGCCAAGAGAGGGCGGGCAATCAGCCCCAGCATTTT. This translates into CASSQERAGNQPQHF.